This T cell receptor beta chain was sequenced for a study of shared clonotypes between healthy human individuals. Roughly 30,000 T cell genomes (about 0.3 ug DNA) went into each PBMC replicate. TCRdb's copy holds only in-frame clones and misses some; the assay was immunoSEQ multiplex PCR. In the table there are about 480,000 clones, about 79% of which are singletons. CDR3 size: 13 residues. Between the trimmed V and J ends, which lost 5 bases and 6 bases, there was a span of 10 bases. Germline V gene data show CDR1 as SGHTA and CDR2 as FQGTGA. Adult Caucasians living in Nashville, Tennessee made up all of the donors. In this sample, this clone turned up once.

The receptor was derived from a woman aged 40 to 50 in good health. Some clones in this sample may be carry-over from other donors' samples. The chain joins TRBV7-3 to TRBJ2-2; D ambiguous. Sequencing was done on a sample of PBMCs. In DNA, the CDR3 is TGTGCCAGCAGCCCCACGGAAGCCGGGGAGCTGTTTTTT. Protein: CASSPTEAGELFF.